This T cell receptor (beta chain) was sequenced during a study of cytomegalovirus exposure and HLA in healthy donors. Regarding the study as a whole: The study recorded over 150 TCR beta chains that were cytomegalovirus-associated. Per a later analysis, HLA-associated TCR beta chains showed more clonal expansion than other, equally common TCR beta chains.

PCR primers comprised 60 Vbeta and 13 Jbeta primers. Profiling relied on immunoSEQ multiplex PCR, and the TCRdb table lists in-frame clones only, not all of them. This table holds roughly 50,000 clones. As regards this clone: What it binds is unknown.

The source of this sequence is a female donor in good health and CMV-seronegative. Sequencing was done on a sample of PBMCs.

CDR3 nucleotides: TGTGCCAGCAGTAGAGGGGACACCGGCCCTGAAGCTTTCTTT. Residues: CASSRGDTGPEAFF. The chain uses TRBV6-1 and TRBJ1-1; D is perhaps TRBD1 (6 bases). V was clipped by 5 bases and J by 6 bases, with 16 bases between them. CDR1 and CDR2 from the germline V gene are MNHNS and SASEGT. The CDR3 loop spans 14 amino acids.